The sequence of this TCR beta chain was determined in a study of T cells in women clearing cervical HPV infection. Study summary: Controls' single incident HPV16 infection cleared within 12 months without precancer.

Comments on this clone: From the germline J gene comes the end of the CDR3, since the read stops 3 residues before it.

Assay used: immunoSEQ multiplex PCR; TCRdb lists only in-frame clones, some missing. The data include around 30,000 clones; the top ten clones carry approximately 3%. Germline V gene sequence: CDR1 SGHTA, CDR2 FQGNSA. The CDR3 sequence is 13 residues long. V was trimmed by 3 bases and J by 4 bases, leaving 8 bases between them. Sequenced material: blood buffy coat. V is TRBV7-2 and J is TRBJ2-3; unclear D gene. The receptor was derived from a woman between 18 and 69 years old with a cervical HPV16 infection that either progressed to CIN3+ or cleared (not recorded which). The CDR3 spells CASSLLSADTQYF. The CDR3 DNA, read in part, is TGTGCCAGCAGCTTGTTAAGCGCAGATACG.